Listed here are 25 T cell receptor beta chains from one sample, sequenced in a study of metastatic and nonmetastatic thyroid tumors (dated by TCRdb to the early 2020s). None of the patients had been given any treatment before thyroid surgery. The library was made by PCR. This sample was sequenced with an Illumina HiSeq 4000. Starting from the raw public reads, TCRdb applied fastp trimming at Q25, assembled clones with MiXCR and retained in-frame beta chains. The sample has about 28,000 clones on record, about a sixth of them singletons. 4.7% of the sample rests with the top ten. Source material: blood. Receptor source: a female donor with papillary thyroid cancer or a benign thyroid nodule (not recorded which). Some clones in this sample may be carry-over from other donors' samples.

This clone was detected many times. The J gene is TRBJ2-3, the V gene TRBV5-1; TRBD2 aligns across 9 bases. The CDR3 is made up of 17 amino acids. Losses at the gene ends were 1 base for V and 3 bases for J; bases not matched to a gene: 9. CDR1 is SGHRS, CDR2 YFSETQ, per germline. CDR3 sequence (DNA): TGCGCCAGCAGCTTGCCGCGGGGGGGCCGCTGGACAGATACGCAGTATTTT. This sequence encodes CASSLPRGGRWTDTQYF. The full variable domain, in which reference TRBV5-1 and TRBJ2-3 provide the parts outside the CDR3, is KAGVTQTPRYLIKTRGQQVTLSCSPISGHRSVSWYQQTPGQGLQFLFEYFSETQRNKGNFPGRFSGRQFSNSRSEMNVSTLELGDSALYLCASSLPRGGRWTDTQYFGPGTRLTVL.

The CDR3 protein is CSDPPWGGASLNSPLHF. The CDR3 nucleotides are TGCAGTGACCCCCCCTGGGGGGGGGCGAGCCTTAATTCACCCCTCCACTTT. The V and J genes are TRBV20-1 and TRBJ1-6; perhaps TRBD1 as D (6 bases). The length of the CDR3 is 17 residues. Trimming removed 7 bases from V and 6 bases from J, with 25 bases in between. Germline V gene lookup returns CDR1 DFQATT and CDR2 SNEGSKA (reference sequence).

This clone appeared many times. This CDR3 is CASSPQRGERVEQYF. The CDR3 coding sequence is TGTGCCAGCAGCCCTCAGCGGGGAGAGAGAGTCGAGCAGTACTTC. The V gene is TRBV3-1, the J gene TRBJ2-7; 7 bases fit TRBD2. V shed 4 bases and J 6 bases; nucleotides not matched to a gene: 12. The CDR3 runs to 15 residues. Germline V gives CDR1 LGHDT, CDR2 YNNKEL (reference sequence).

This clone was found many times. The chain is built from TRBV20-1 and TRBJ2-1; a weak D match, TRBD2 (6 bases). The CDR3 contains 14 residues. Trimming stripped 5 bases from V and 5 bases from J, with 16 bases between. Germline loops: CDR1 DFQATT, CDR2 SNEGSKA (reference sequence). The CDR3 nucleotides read TGCAGTGCTTTGGACTACCAAGTGGACAATGAGCAGTTCTTC. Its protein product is CSALDYQVDNEQFF.

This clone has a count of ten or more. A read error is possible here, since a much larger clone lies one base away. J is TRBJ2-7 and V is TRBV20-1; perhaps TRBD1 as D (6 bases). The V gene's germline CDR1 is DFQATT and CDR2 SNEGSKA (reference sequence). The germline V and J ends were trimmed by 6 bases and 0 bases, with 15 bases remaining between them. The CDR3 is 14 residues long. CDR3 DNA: TGCAGTGCGCCCAGGGGCGGAAGCTCCTACGAGCAGTACTTC. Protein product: CSAPRGGSSYEQYF.

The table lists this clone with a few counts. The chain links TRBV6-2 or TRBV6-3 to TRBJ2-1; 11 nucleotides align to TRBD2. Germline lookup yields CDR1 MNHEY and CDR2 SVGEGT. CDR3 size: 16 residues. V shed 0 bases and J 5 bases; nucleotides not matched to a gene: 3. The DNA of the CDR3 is TGTGCCAGCAGTTACTCACTAGCGGGAGTAAACAATGAGCAGTTCTTC. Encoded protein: CASSYSLAGVNNEQFF.

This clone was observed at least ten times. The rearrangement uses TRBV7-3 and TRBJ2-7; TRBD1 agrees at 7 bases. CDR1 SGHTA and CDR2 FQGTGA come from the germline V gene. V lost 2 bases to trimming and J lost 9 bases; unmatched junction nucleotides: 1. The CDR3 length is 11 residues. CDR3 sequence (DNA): TGTGCCAGCAGCTTAGACAGGGTGCAGTACTTC. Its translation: CASSLDRVQYF.

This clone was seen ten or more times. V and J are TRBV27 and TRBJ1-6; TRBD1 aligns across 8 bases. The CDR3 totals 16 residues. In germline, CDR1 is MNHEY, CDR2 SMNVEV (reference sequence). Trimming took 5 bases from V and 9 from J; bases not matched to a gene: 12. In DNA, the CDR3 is TGTGCCAGCAGTATCGGGACAGGATCCCCCGCTTCACCCCTCCACTTT. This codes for CASSIGTGSPASPLHF.

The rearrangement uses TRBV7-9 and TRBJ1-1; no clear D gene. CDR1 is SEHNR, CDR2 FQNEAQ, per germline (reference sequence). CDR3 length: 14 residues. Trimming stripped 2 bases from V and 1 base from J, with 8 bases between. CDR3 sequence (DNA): TGTGCCAGCAGCTTAATCGGCCCGAACACTGAAGCTTTCTTT. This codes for CASSLIGPNTEAFF.

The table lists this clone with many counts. CDR3 loop: CASSPPNNSPLHF. The DNA for the CDR3 is TGTGCCAGCAGCCCCCCCAATAATTCACCCCTCCACTTT. The V call is TRBV7-9, the J call TRBJ1-6; D not certain. V lost 5 bases to trimming and J lost 5 bases, with 7 bases between them. This CDR3 is built from 13 residues. The V gene's germline CDR1 is SEHNR and CDR2 FQNEAQ (reference sequence). Supplemented by reference TRBV7-9 and TRBJ1-6, the full variable domain reads DTGVSQNPRHKITKRGQNVTFRCDPISEHNRLYWYRQTLGQGPEFLTYFQNEAQLEKSRLLSDRFSAERPKGSFSTLEIQRTEQGDSAMYLCASSPPNNSPLHFGNGTRLTVT.

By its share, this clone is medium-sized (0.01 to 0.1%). The CDR3 DNA follows: TGTGCCAGCAGTTACGGGGGAGCTTTCTTT. Translation gives CASSYGGAFF. The J gene is TRBJ1-1, the V gene TRBV6-2 or TRBV6-3, with a tentative D call TRBD1 (5 bases). CDR1 is MNHEY and CDR2 is SVGEGT in the germline V gene. Trimming removed 2 bases from V and 10 bases from J, with 5 bases in between. The CDR3 sequence is 10 residues long.

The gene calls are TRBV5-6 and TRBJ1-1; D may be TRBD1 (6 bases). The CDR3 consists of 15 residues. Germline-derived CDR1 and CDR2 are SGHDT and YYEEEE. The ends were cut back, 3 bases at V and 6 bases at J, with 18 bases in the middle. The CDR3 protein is CASSYEGGTWAEAFF. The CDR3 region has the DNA TGTGCCAGCAGCTATGAAGGGGGGACTTGGGCTGAAGCTTTCTTT.

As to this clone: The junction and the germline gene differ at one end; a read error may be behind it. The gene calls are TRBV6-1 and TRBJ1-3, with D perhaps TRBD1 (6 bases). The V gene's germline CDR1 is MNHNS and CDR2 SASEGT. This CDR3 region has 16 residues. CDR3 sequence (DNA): TGTGCCAGAAGTGGGGGAGGGGGACTCTCTGGAAACAACATATATTTT. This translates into CARSGGGGLSGNNIYF.

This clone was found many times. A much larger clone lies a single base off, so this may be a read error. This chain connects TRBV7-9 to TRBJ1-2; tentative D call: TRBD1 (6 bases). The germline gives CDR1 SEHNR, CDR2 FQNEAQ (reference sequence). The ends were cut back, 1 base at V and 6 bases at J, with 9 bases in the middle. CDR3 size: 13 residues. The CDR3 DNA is TGTGCCAGCAGCTTAGGGGGGCCCCATGGCTACACCTTC. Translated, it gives CASSLGGPHGYTF.

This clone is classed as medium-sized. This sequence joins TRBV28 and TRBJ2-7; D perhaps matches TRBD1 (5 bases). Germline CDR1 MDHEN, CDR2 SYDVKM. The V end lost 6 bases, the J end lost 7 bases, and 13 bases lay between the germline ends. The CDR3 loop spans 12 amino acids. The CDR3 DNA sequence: TGTGCCAGCAGCTCAGGGTGGCGGGAGCAGTACTTC. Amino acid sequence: CASSSGWREQYF.

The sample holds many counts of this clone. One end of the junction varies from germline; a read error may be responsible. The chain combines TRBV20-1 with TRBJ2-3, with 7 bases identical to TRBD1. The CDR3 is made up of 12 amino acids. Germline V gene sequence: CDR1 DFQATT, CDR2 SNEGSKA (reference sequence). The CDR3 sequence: CSARVPGQYHVF. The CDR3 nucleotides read TGCAGTGCTAGAGTGCCGGGACAGTATCATGTTTTT.

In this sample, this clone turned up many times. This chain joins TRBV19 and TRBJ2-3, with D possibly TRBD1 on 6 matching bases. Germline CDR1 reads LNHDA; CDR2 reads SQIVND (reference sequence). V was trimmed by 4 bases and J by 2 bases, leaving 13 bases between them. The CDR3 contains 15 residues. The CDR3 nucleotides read TGTGCCAGTAGTAAACAGGGTTTCTACACAGATACGCAGTATTTT. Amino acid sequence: CASSKQGFYTDTQYF.

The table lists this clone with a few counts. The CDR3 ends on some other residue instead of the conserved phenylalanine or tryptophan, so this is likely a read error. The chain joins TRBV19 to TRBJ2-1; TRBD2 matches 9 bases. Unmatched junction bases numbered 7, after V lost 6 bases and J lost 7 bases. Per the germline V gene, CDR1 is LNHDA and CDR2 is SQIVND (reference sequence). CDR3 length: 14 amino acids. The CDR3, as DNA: TGTGCCAGTAGATACAGCGGGAGGTCAAATGAGCAGTTCCTC. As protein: CASRYSGRSNEQFL.

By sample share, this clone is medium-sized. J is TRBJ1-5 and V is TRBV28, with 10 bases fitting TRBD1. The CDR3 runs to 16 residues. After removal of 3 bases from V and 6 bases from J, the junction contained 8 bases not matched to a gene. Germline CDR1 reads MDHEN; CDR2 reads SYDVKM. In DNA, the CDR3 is TGTGCCAGCAGTTTGTCGACAGGGGGCTTAGGTCAGCCCCAGCATTTT. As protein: CASSLSTGGLGQPQHF.

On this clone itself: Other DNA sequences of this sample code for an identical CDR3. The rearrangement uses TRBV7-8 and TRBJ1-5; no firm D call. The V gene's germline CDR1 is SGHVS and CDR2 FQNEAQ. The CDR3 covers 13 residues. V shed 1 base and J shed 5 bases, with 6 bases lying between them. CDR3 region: CASSLGRDQPQHF. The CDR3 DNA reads TGTGCCAGCAGCTTAGGTCGGGATCAGCCCCAGCATTTT.

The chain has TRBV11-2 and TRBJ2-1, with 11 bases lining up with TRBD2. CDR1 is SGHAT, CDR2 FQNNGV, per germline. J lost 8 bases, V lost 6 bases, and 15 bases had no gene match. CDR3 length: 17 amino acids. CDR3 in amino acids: CASSARLVSGGADEQFF. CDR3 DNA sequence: TGTGCCAGCAGTGCCCGACTCGTTAGCGGGGGGGCCGATGAGCAGTTCTTC.

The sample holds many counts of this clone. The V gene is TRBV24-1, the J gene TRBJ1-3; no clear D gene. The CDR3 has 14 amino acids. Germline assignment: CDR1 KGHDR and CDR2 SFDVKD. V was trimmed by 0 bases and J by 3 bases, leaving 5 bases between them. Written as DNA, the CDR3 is TGTGCCACCAGTGATTTGAACAGTGGAAACACCATATATTTT. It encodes CATSDLNSGNTIYF.

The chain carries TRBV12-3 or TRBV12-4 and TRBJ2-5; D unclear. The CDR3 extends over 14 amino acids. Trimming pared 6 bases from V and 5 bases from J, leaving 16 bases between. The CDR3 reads CASSPVVGGETQYF. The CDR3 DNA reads TGTGCCAGCAGCCCAGTTGTTGGTGGGGAGACCCAGTACTTC.

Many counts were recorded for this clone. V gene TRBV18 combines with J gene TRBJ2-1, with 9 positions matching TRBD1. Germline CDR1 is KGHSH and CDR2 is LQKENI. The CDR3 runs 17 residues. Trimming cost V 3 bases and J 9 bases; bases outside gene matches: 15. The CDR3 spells CASSPPGQGGWASEQFF. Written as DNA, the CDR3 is TGTGCCAGCTCACCGCCGGGACAGGGAGGGTGGGCAAGTGAGCAGTTCTTC.

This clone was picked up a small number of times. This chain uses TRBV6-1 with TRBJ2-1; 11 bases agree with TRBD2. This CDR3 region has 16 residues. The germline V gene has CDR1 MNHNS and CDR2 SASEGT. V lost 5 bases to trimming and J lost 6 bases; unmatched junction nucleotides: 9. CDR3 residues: CASSPSLAGGPNEQFF. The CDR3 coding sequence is TGTGCCAGCAGTCCATCTCTAGCGGGAGGCCCCAATGAGCAGTTCTTC.